This T cell receptor (beta chain) was identified in a study of early T cells in non-severe SARS-CoV-2 infection (TCRdb year 2021). Regarding the complete study: Bulk RNA from unsorted whole blood was used for TCR sequencing, so alpha and beta chains could not be paired.

Only a few counts were recorded for this clonotype. Its specific antigen is unknown. Qualities for individual bases were not recorded, and no much larger clone is one base off. V loses 4 bases, J loses 4 bases, and the germline ends lie 14 bases apart. The CDR3 goes from the cysteine to the phenylalanine over 14 residues. Of the read, only the CDR3 DNA is kept; its 42 bases are in frame from base 1. Taken from the germline V gene, the CDR1 and CDR2 loops are SGHTS and YDEGEE. The investigation overall reported the following: VDJdb matching was skewed toward anti-spike CD8 responses and likely underestimated virus-specific expansions by missing private and CD4 specificities.

The study was a case-control design nested within a healthcare worker cohort in London, UK, with weekly nasopharyngeal swab PCR tests and blood sampling. Healthcare workers were recruited during the week of the UK lockdown, between 23 and 31 March 2020, and followed weekly for up to about 15 weeks. To prepare the library, 5' RACE was applied. Sequencing relied on a NextSeq 500. The TCR library protocol attached unique molecular identifiers to individual cDNA molecules to correct for sequencing error and PCR bias. TCR alpha and beta chains were both sequenced, and the abundances of alpha and beta sequences in each sample were closely correlated with each other. For the original study's pipeline: Decombinator V4 was used to perform V gene, J gene and CDR3 annotation of TCR sequences. TCRs were defined as expanded if a significant change between any two time points was detected under a Poisson model with p below 0.0001. TCR abundances were normalised to the total number of TCRs sequenced in each sample and reported as counts per million. MAIT TCRs were defined by TRAV1-2 paired with TRAJ12, TRAJ20 or TRAJ33, and iNKT TCRs by TRAV10 paired with TRAJ18. A search of VDJdb, accessed on 1 November 2021, was run for TCRs annotated to CMV, EBV and SARS-CoV-2, with TCRs annotated for multiple antigens excluded. TCRdb reran the public reads through fastp at Q25 and MiXCR, keeping productive beta chains. Identical CDR3 proteins give one entry, which carries the most common genes and DNA. TCRdb's processing, not the study's, gives the V and J calls here. This sample gives about 64,000 distinct CDR3 sequences in total; around 21% of them show up just once. The ten largest clonotypes hold 16% of the sample.

Recombination joined TRBV5-8 with TRBJ1-2; the D gene is unclear. The sequence was obtained from an adult who was a healthcare worker with PCR-confirmed SARS-CoV-2 infection or an uninfected control (not recorded which). Material: whole blood, obtained at baseline. This receptor has the CDR3 CASSHNLGVYGYTF. At the DNA level, the sequence is TGTGCCAGCAGCCACAACCTTGGAGTCTATGGCTACACCTTC.